The 27 T cell receptor beta chains reported below all come from one sample, sequenced in a study of T cell changes during pregnancy in multiple sclerosis. Repertoires were generated with immunoSEQ multiplex PCR, while TCRdb's copy carries only in-frame clones and drops some. Among approximately 37,000 clones listed, about 88% were seen once. Sequencing used CD8+ T cells from peripheral blood mononuclear cells, obtained in the first trimester of pregnancy. These receptor sequences come from a female donor with multiple sclerosis, enrolled in a pregnancy study.

J is TRBJ2-2 and V is TRBV7-2, with 11 bases fitting TRBD1. Trimming at V came to 5 bases and at J to 7 bases, leaving 3 bases not matched to a gene. This CDR3 comprises 14 residues. Germline lookup yields CDR1 SGHTA and CDR2 FQGNSA. CDR3 region: CASSRDRGVGELFF. The CDR3 nucleotides are TGTGCCAGCAGCAGGGACAGGGGGGTCGGGGAGCTGTTTTTT.

The J gene is TRBJ2-7, the V gene TRBV6-5; weak D call: TRBD1 (6 bases). The ends were cut back, 8 bases at V and 5 bases at J, with 13 bases in the middle. CDR1 and CDR2 (germline): MNHEY, SVGAGI. This CDR3 region has 12 residues. In nucleotides, the CDR3 is TGTGCCAGCGCAGGGGTCGGTAACGAGCAGTACTTC. It codes for CASAGVGNEQYF.

V and J are TRBV25-1 and TRBJ1-5; TRBD1 matches at 7 bases. Germline V lookup: CDR1 MGHDK, CDR2 SYGVNS. V gave up 4 bases and J gave up 4 bases; unmatched junction bases: 4. CDR3 length equals 14 residues. The CDR3 loop reads CASSGGTVNQPQHF. CDR3 sequence (DNA): TGTGCCAGCAGTGGGGGGACAGTAAATCAGCCCCAGCATTTT.

The table lists this clone with a few counts. The rearrangement uses TRBV15 and TRBJ1-1; D remains ambiguous. Trimming stripped 5 bases from V and 4 bases from J, with 17 bases between. The CDR3 totals 15 residues. The germline V gene has CDR1 LNHNV and CDR2 YYDKDF (reference sequence). In DNA, the CDR3 is TGTGCCACCAGCCGCTGGGAGGGAGTGAGCACTGAAGCTTTCTTT. Its translation: CATSRWEGVSTEAFF.

The chain has TRBV7-3 and TRBJ2-7; TRBD2 aligns across 11 bases. Losses at the gene ends were 1 base for V and 0 bases for J; bases not matched to a gene: 5. Germline lookup yields CDR1 SGHTA and CDR2 FQGTGA. This CDR3 contains 17 residues. CDR3 sequence reads: CASSLRLAGGFSYEQYF. In nucleotides, the CDR3 is TGTGCCAGCAGCTTAAGGCTAGCGGGGGGCTTCTCCTACGAGCAGTACTTC. The whole variable domain, remainder taken from reference TRBV7-3 and TRBJ2-7, is GAGVSQTPSNKVTEKGKYVELRCDPISGHTALYWYRQSLGQGPEFLIYFQGTGAADDSGLPNDRFFAVRPEGSVSTLKIQRTERGDSAVYLCASSLRLAGGFSYEQYFGPGTRLTVT.

The chain recombines TRBV5-1 with TRBJ2-1; TRBD2 matches 8 bases. This CDR3 spans 15 amino acids. Trimming took 0 bases from V and 10 from J; bases not matched to a gene: 9. Germline lookup yields CDR1 SGHRS and CDR2 YFSETQ. Written as DNA, the CDR3 is TGCGCCAGCAGCTTGGTTAGCGGGGAATCAGAAGAGCAGTTCTTC. Encoded protein: CASSLVSGESEEQFF.

This chain links TRBV19 with TRBJ2-1; TRBD2 matches at 11 bases. The CDR3 is 12 residues long. V shed 8 bases, J shed 9 bases, and the junction held 3 bases outside the gene matches. Germline V gives CDR1 LNHDA, CDR2 SQIVND (reference sequence). The CDR3 DNA sequence: TGTGCCAGTTCGACTAGCGGGGTTGAGCAGTTCTTC. Protein product: CASSTSGVEQFF.

The CDR3 DNA sequence: TGTGCCAGCAAGTCCGGCGCAGGGGACTACGAGCAGTACTTC. It specifies CASKSGAGDYEQYF. This rearrangement joins TRBV27 to TRBJ2-7, with TRBD1 as a possible D gene (6 bases). Trimming removed 7 bases at V and 3 bases at J, with 16 bases between. Germline lookup yields CDR1 MNHEY and CDR2 SMNVEV (reference sequence). The CDR3 consists of 14 residues.

This clone appeared a few times. The J gene is TRBJ1-1, the V gene TRBV27; D not resolved. The V end was cut by 1 base, the J end by 1 base, with 7 bases between. CDR3 length: 14 residues. Germline values: CDR1 MNHEY, CDR2 SMNVEV (reference sequence). This chain's CDR3 is CASSLFGWNTEAFF. CDR3 bases: TGTGCCAGCAGTTTATTCGGGTGGAACACTGAAGCTTTCTTT.

The chain employs TRBV12-5 and TRBJ2-7; weak D call: TRBD1 (6 bases). From germline, CDR1 is LGHNT and CDR2 FRNRAP. V dropped 11 bases and J dropped 4 bases, with 12 bases sitting between them. The CDR3 loop spans 11 amino acids. CDR3 sequence: CAGSGEYEQYF. As DNA, the CDR3 is TGTGCTGGCTCAGGGGAGTACGAGCAGTACTTC.

The gene calls are TRBV5-1 and TRBJ1-1; unclear D gene. CDR3 length: 15 amino acids. From germline, CDR1 is SGHRS and CDR2 YFSETQ. V was trimmed by 4 bases and J by 1 base, leaving 14 bases between them. CDR3 nucleotides: TGCGCCAGCAGCCCCAACATCCATGGGAACACTGAAGCTTTCTTT. Protein sequence: CASSPNIHGNTEAFF.

This clone was counted only a few times. This chain uses TRBV19 with TRBJ2-1; tentative D call: TRBD1 (6 bases). The germline V gene has CDR1 LNHDA and CDR2 SQIVND (reference sequence). V was clipped by 3 bases and J by 2 bases, with 11 bases between them. This CDR3 is 15 amino acids long. The CDR3 DNA reads as TGTGCCAGTAGTATTCGGACAGAAGCCTACAATGAGCAGTTCTTC. It encodes CASSIRTEAYNEQFF. The full variable domain, with the rest looked up from reference TRBV19 and TRBJ2-1, is DGGITQSPKYLFRKEGQNVTLSCEQNLNHDAMYWYRQDPGQGLRLIYYSQIVNDFQKGDIAEGYSVSREKKESFPLTVTSAQKNPTAFYLCASSIRTEAYNEQFFGPGTRLTVL.

This clone was found once. CDR3 sequence (DNA): TGTGCCAGCAGCATCACAGGGGTCACTGAAGCTTTCTTT. Amino acid sequence: CASSITGVTEAFF. The rearrangement links TRBV5-6 to TRBJ1-1, with 7 bases matching TRBD1. In germline, CDR1 is SGHDT, CDR2 YYEEEE. V trimming: 4 bases; J trimming: 4 bases; junction bases outside the gene matches: 4. CDR3 length: 13 residues.

The gene calls are TRBV7-3 and TRBJ2-1; 10 positions match TRBD2. The germline CDR1 and CDR2 sequences are SGHTA and FQGTGA. The CDR3 is 15 residues long. Trimming removed 2 bases from V and 8 bases from J; junction bases left unmatched: 6. The CDR3 DNA reads as TGTGCCAGCAGCTTATGGAGCGGGGGGGTTGATGAGCAGTTCTTC. Amino acid sequence: CASSLWSGGVDEQFF.

The CDR3 spells CASSSGGVQTDTQYF. As DNA, the CDR3 is TGTGCCAGCAGTAGCGGGGGGGTTCAAACAGATACGCAGTATTTT. V and J are TRBV7-3 and TRBJ2-3; 11 bases are shared with TRBD2. Germline trimming cut 6 bases from V and 3 bases from J; bases unmatched to any gene: 5. Germline lookup yields CDR1 SGHTA and CDR2 FQGTGA. CDR3 length equals 15 residues.

The V call is TRBV27, the J call TRBJ2-2; 7 nucleotides align to TRBD2. This CDR3 has 15 amino acids. The ends lost 2 bases at V and 1 base at J; junction bases unmatched: 1. Germline CDR1 reads MNHEY; CDR2 reads SMNVEV (reference sequence). The chain's CDR3 is CASSLGGGNTGELFF. For the CDR3, the DNA is TGTGCCAGCAGTTTAGGGGGGGGGAACACCGGGGAGCTGTTTTTT.

V is TRBV4-3 and J is TRBJ2-2; D not resolved. CDR1 and CDR2 from the germline V gene are LGHNA and YSLEER. CDR3 length: 15 amino acids. Trimming shortened V by 0 bases and J by 4 bases, and 9 bases separated the two germline ends. Here the CDR3 DNA reads TGCGCCAGCAGCCAAGACAGGTCTACCACCGGGGAGCTGTTTTTT. Translated: CASSQDRSTTGELFF.

CDR3 sequence reads: CASSGTYQTGYGYTF. Written as DNA, the CDR3 is TGTGCCAGCAGCGGGACTTACCAAACGGGCTATGGCTACACCTTC. The chain joins TRBV9 to TRBJ1-2; no clear D. This CDR3 comprises 15 residues. The germline V gene encodes CDR1 SGDLS and CDR2 YYNGEE. Deletions cut 3 bases from V and 4 bases from J, with 16 bases between.

The rearrangement uses TRBV11-3 and TRBJ2-4; 8 bases agree with TRBD1. Germline V CDR1 and CDR2: SGHNT, YENEEA. V lost 5 bases, J lost 7 bases, and 7 bases stayed unmatched. The CDR3 is 14 residues long. CDR3 in amino acids: CASSPGQGTNIQYF. CDR3 sequence (DNA): TGTGCCAGCAGCCCCGGACAGGGCACGAACATTCAGTACTTC.

V gene TRBV10-3 combines with J gene TRBJ1-1, with TRBD1 as a possible D gene (6 bases). Trimming pared 3 bases from V and 2 bases from J, leaving 16 bases between. The germline gives CDR1 ENHRY, CDR2 SYGVKD. This CDR3 is built from 16 residues. The CDR3 DNA follows: TGTGCCATCAGTGAACCCGGACAGCCACTAAACACTGAAGCTTTCTTT. The encoded protein is CAISEPGQPLNTEAFF.

The chain recombines TRBV11-2 with TRBJ2-7; 9 bases fit TRBD1. The trim removed 3 bases at V and 1 base at J, leaving 1 base unmatched. The CDR3 sequence is 14 residues long. Germline V gives CDR1 SGHAT, CDR2 FQNNGV. The CDR3 coding sequence is TGTGCCAGCAGCTTGGGGACAGGGTCCTACGAGCAGTACTTC. Its translation is CASSLGTGSYEQYF.

V and J are TRBV7-6 and TRBJ1-2; weak D call: TRBD1 (5 bases). The CDR3 runs to 12 residues. The germline V gene encodes CDR1 SGHVS and CDR2 FNYEAQ. V dropped 5 bases and J dropped 8 bases, with 12 bases sitting between them. CDR3 region: CASSTPGEGYTF. The CDR3 nucleotides are TGTGCCAGCAGCACCCCGGGGGAAGGCTACACCTTC.

Concerning this clone itself: Sequence at one end of the junction differs from germline and may be a read error. This chain's CDR3 is CASSYSDNNEQFF. The CDR3 nucleotides are TGTGCCAGCAGTTACTCGGACAACAATGAGCAGTTCTTC. The rearrangement links TRBV6-4 to TRBJ2-1, with D possibly matching TRBD1 (5 bases). This CDR3 has 13 amino acids. The germline V gene encodes CDR1 MRHNA and CDR2 SNTAGT.

V gene TRBV9 combines with J gene TRBJ1-1; 7 nucleotides align to TRBD1. Looked up from germline, CDR1 is SGDLS and CDR2 is YYNGEE. This CDR3 contains 13 residues. J gave up 7 bases and V 3 bases, and 6 bases lay outside the gene matches. Here the CDR3 reads CASSAATGDEAFF. The CDR3 bases are TGTGCCAGCAGCGCGGCAACAGGGGATGAAGCTTTCTTT. Full variable domain (missing parts from reference TRBV9 and TRBJ1-1): DSGVTQTPKHLITATGQRVTLRCSPRSGDLSVYWYQQSLDQGLQFLIQYYNGEERAKGNILERFSAQQFPDLHSELNLSSLELGDSALYFCASSAATGDEAFFGQGTRLTVV.

The chain employs TRBV14 and TRBJ1-6, with D perhaps TRBD1 (5 bases). V was pared by 4 bases and J by 8 bases, with 9 bases between. The CDR3 totals 13 residues. In germline, CDR1 is SGHDN, CDR2 FVKESK. CDR3 residues: CASSLQGYSPLHF. The CDR3 DNA reads TGTGCCAGCAGCCTGCAGGGTTATTCACCCCTCCACTTT.

V gene TRBV27 combines with J gene TRBJ1-2; D gene uncertain. Germline V gives CDR1 MNHEY, CDR2 SMNVEV (reference sequence). The ends were cut back, 2 bases at V and 10 bases at J, with 11 bases in the middle. This CDR3 is 12 amino acids long. The DNA for the CDR3 is TGTGCCAGCAGTTTAGCCAACTATAACTACACCTTC. Translated: CASSLANYNYTF.

This chain connects TRBV2 to TRBJ1-1; D may be TRBD1 (6 bases). V was shortened by 3 bases and J by 6 bases, with 11 bases between the two germline ends. The CDR3 is 13 amino acids. The germline V gene has CDR1 SNHLY and CDR2 FYNNEI. Here the CDR3 DNA reads TGTGCCAGCAGTGACGGGGGGCTAGCTGAAGCTTTCTTT. Translated: CASSDGGLAEAFF. The entire variable domain, with the rest obtained from reference TRBV2 and TRBJ1-1, is as follows: EPEVTQTPSHQVTQMGQEVILRCVPISNHLYFYWYRQILGQKVEFLVSFYNNEISEKSEIFDDQFSVERPDGSNFTLKIRSTKLEDSAMYFCASSDGGLAEAFFGQGTRLTVV.